The rows below give T cell receptor beta chains drawn from one sample of a study of tumor-infiltrating lymphocytes in primary liver carcinoma. TCRdb independently ran MiXCR on the multiplex PCR reads; one entry per CDR3 protein. The repertoire holds 20,000 to 25,000 distinct CDR3 sequences, with 75% to 80% as singletons. Sample: liver tumor tissue from sampling region 1. Every receptor here comes from a woman aged 30 to 39 with primary liver carcinoma and hepatitis B virus infection. Each CDR3 is given with its conserved first and last residue. The D gene is left open where the match is weak. Clone size is stated in some rows and not others, as once, few, many or a class when expanded.

d_call j_call v_call clone_size cdr3_aa cdr3_nt
. TRBJ1-2 TRBV6-1 . CSSSERFLVHRFNYGYTF TGTTCCAGCAGTGAACGGTTCCTGGTCCATAGATTTAACTATGGGTACACCTTC
. TRBJ2-3 TRBV5-4 once CVSSVDGHPPPSDTQYF TGTGTCAGCAGCGTAGACGGACACCCTCCACCCTCTGATACGCAGTATTTT
TRBD1 TRBJ1-1 TRBV10-2 . CASSREGQWATEAFF TGCGCCAGCTCTAGGGAGGGACAGTGGGCAACTGAAGCTTTCTTT
. TRBJ1-6 TRBV5-5 once CANILDVGNSPLHF TGTGCCAACATCTTGGACGTCGGTAATTCACCCCTCCACTTT
. TRBJ2-7 TRBV20-1 . CSARAHGTPTYDQYF TGCAGTGCTAGAGCTCACGGGACACCGACCTACGATCAGTACTTC
. TRBJ2-3 TRBV24-1 . CATSDVIWTVTQYF TGTGCAACCAGTGATGTTATCTGGACGGTGACGCAGTATTTT
TRBD2 TRBJ2-1 TRBV11-1 . CVSSGMGRRQFF TGTGTTAGCAGCGGGATGGGACGGAGGCAGTTCTTC
. TRBJ1-6 TRBV6-5 . CASRERSAPLTLLRF TGTGCCAGTAGGGAAAGGAGTGCCCCCCTTACACTTCTCCGCTTT
. TRBJ2-1 TRBV5-8 . CASSSRPSNEQVF TGTGCCAGCAGCTCCCGACCATCTAATGAGCAGGTCTTC
TRBD2 TRBJ2-2 TRBV29-1 . CSVPAGGNTGELLF TGCAGCGTTCCAGCCGGGGGGAACACTGGGGAGCTGCTTTTT
. TRBJ2-2 TRBV6-5 . CASSQRIGFTGELFF TGTGCCAGCAGTCAGCGGATAGGGTTCACCGGGGAGCTATTTTTT
. TRBJ2-1 TRBV5-8 . CASSSRPTDEQFF TGTGCCAGCAGCTCCCGCCCAACCGATGAGCAGTTCTTC
. TRBJ2-1 TRBV11-2 . CASSTYLGGGYNEQFF TGTGCCAGCAGCACCTATTTAGGGGGAGGATACAATGAGCAGTTCTTC
. TRBJ2-7 TRBV28 . CASRRCDGYEQYF TGTGCCAGCAGGAGATGTGACGGCTACGAGCAGTACTTC
. TRBJ1-5 TRBV6-2/TRBV6-3 . CASSSAAGIQSQHF TGTGCCAGCAGTTCTGCCGCAGGGATTCAGTCCCAGCATTTT
TRBD2 TRBJ2-7 TRBV6-2/TRBV6-3 . CASSYSELAGLSYEQYF TGTGCCAGCAGCTACTCGGAACTAGCGGGACTCTCCTACGAGCAATACTTC
. TRBJ2-7 TRBV4-3 . CASSQAVTGRHISLEQYF TGCGCCAGCAGCCAAGCTGTGACGGGGCGTCACATTAGCTTGGAGCAGTACTTC
. TRBJ2-7 TRBV28 once CASSPYRVNSYEQYF TGTGCCAGCAGTCCGTACAGGGTCAACTCCTATGAGCAGTACTTC
. TRBJ2-7 TRBV14 once CASNQTAGTDNEQYF TGTGCCAGCAACCAGACGGCGGGGACTGACAACGAGCAGTACTTC
TRBD2 TRBJ2-1 TRBV29-1 . CHAAGLAGYNEQFF TGCCATGCCGCCGGGCTAGCGGGCTACAATGAGCAGTTCTTC
. TRBJ2-3 TRBV5-5 few CASSFVVEGGTDTHYF TGTGCCAGCAGCTTTGTCGTGGAGGGGGGCACAGATACGCATTATTTT
. TRBJ1-6 TRBV5-1 . CASSLTEADSPLHF TGCGCCAGCAGCTTGACTGAAGCGGATTCACCCCTCCACTTT
. TRBJ1-1 TRBV11-3 . CASSFPGRFINTEAFF TGTGCCAGCAGCTTCCCGGGCAGGTTTATAAACACTGAAGCTTTCTTT
. TRBJ2-3 TRBV11-2 . CASSRTPQGRVETQYF TGTGCCAGCAGCCGGACGCCACAGGGAAGGGTAGAAACGCAGTATTTT
TRBD2 TRBJ2-1 TRBV12-3/TRBV12-4 . CASSLSGTSGLEQF TGTGCCAGCAGCCTGTCCGGGACTAGCGGACTTGAGCAGTTC
. TRBJ2-7 TRBV11-2 few CASSTTRSEQYF TGTGCCAGCAGCACAACTAGAAGCGAGCAGTACTTC
TRBD2 TRBJ2-3 TRBV28 once CASSPGRVRVNKNTQYF TGTGCCAGCAGCCCAGGGAGGGTGAGGGTTAACAAAAATACGCAGTATTTT
. TRBJ1-1 TRBV7-2 . CASSQGRANTEAIF TGTGCCAGCAGTCAGGGACGGGCGAACACTGAAGCTATCTTT
. TRBJ1-6 TRBV4-3 . CASGQESSYNSQLHF TGCGCCAGCGGCCAAGAGAGCTCCTATAATTCACAACTCCACTTT
. TRBJ2-3 TRBV24-1 . CAASDAIETMTQYF TGTGCCGCCAGTGATGCTATCGAGACGATGACGCAGTATTTT
. TRBJ2-7 TRBV28 many CASSYADGSHVFYEQYF TGTGCCAGCAGCTACGCCGATGGCAGCCATGTATTCTACGAGCAGTACTTC
. TRBJ1-1 TRBV6-1 . CASNVDSGYTEAFF TGTGCCAGCAATGTCGACAGCGGGTACACTGAAGCATTCTTT
. TRBJ2-7 TRBV14 . CANNQAAGADYEQYF TGTGCCAACAACCAGGCGGCGGGGGCTGACTACGAGCAGTACTTC
TRBD1 TRBJ2-7 TRBV11-3 once CASSFGTGRTYVQYF TGTGCTAGCAGCTTCGGGACAGGTAGAACCTACGTGCAGTACTTC
TRBD2 TRBJ2-1 TRBV6-5 . CTSSYRARALAAYDEQFF TGTACCAGCAGTTATCGCGCCAGGGCCCTAGCGGCCTACGATGAGCAATTCTTC
. TRBJ2-1 TRBV7-8 . CASSLALNYRYYNEQFF TGTGCCAGCAGCTTAGCTCTGAACTACCGGTACTACAATGAACAGTTCTTC
. TRBJ2-7 TRBV11-2 . CASRITGNNEQYF TGTGCCAGCAGGATTACGGGGAACAACGAGCAGTACTTC
. TRBJ1-4 TRBV5-5 . CASSLRLGGRAAANEKLVF TGTGCCAGCAGCTTGAGGTTAGGCGGACGGGCTGCAGCTAATGAAAAACTGGTTTTT
TRBD1 TRBJ1-2 TRBV11-2 . CATQGGGGGYTF TGTGCCACTCAGGGGGGGGGTGGAGGCTACACCTTC
. TRBJ1-2 TRBV11-2 . CASTQGRGGDYTF TGTGCCAGTACTCAGGGGAGGGGTGGAGACTACACCTTC
. TRBJ1-1 TRBV30 . CVWGLDILTEAFF TGTGTCTGGGGCTTGGACATATTGACCGAAGCTTTCTTT
. TRBJ2-1 TRBV11-2 . CATGQGQPSYNEQFF TGTGCCACTGGGCAAGGCCAGCCATCCTACAATGAGCAGTTCTTT
. TRBJ1-1 TRBV11-3 . CASSLESWGTETFF TGTGCCAGCAGCTTAGAATCATGGGGCACTGAAACTTTCTTT
. TRBJ2-7 TRBV6-6 many CTSRREGGYEQYF TGTACCAGCAGACGAGAAGGTGGTTACGAGCAGTACTTC